What follows are 28 T cell receptor beta chains derived from one specimen sequenced in a study of T-cell memory formation after mild COVID-19. TCRdb reprocessed the 5' RACE reads via MiXCR and lists one record per CDR3 protein. Of 250,000 to 350,000 distinct CDR3 sequences listed, 15% to 20% are singletons. The sample was PBMCs or a T cell subset sorted from them (not recorded which). These receptors originate from a man aged 18 to 30 who had mild COVID-19 (a few samples of this study predate the infection). Cell type and time point are not known.

This clonotype was seen only a few times. The CDR3 sequence: CARRDRGSYNEQFF. Written as DNA, the CDR3 is TGTGCAAGGCGGGACAGGGGTTCCTACAATGAGCAGTTCTTC. The gene calls are TRBV7-3 and TRBJ2-1; 10 bases match TRBD1. Germline CDR1 reads SGHTA; CDR2 reads FQGTGA. CDR3 length equals 14 residues. Variable domain in full (rest from reference TRBV7-3 and TRBJ2-1): GAGVSQTPSNKVTEKGKYVELRCDPISGHTALYWYRQSLGQGPEFLIYFQGTGAADDSGLPNDRFFAVRPEGSVSTLKIQRTERGDSAVYLCARRDRGSYNEQFFGPGTRLTVL.

The rearrangement uses TRBV3-1 and TRBJ2-3; 10 bases match TRBD2. With V trimmed by 0 bases and J by 4 bases, 4 bases remained unmatched. Germline CDR1 is LGHDT and CDR2 is YNNKEL (reference sequence). This CDR3 spans 16 amino acids. The CDR3: CASSQDDSGGADTQYF. The CDR3 coding sequence is TGTGCCAGCAGCCAAGATGACAGCGGGGGGGCAGATACGCAGTATTTT.

There are a few counts of this clonotype. This chain joins TRBV10-3 and TRBJ1-5; 9 bases fit TRBD1. Trimming took 4 bases from V and 4 from J; bases not matched to a gene: 5. Looked up from germline, CDR1 is ENHRY and CDR2 is SYGVKD. The CDR3 is 15 residues long. The CDR3 bases are TGTGCCATCAGTGGGCCGGGACAGGGTAATCAGCCCCAGCATTTT. It translates to CAISGPGQGNQPQHF.

This clonotype was detected a few times. The V call is TRBV15, the J call TRBJ1-5, with 8 bases identical to TRBD1. CDR3 size: 14 residues. The V gene end was trimmed by 3 bases and the J gene end by 2 bases; junction bases not matched to a gene: 0. Per germline, CDR1 LNHNV and CDR2 YYDKDF (reference sequence). CDR3 sequence reads: CATSRGQGNQPQHF. The CDR3 nucleotides read TGTGCCACCAGCAGGGGACAGGGCAATCAGCCCCAGCATTTT.

This clonotype is categorized as medium-sized. V usage is TRBV7-9 and J usage is TRBJ1-2; D remains ambiguous. Between the trimmed V and J ends, which lost 0 bases and 6 bases, there was a span of 8 bases. Germline-derived CDR1 and CDR2 are SEHNR and FQNEAQ (reference sequence). The CDR3 extends over 13 amino acids. The CDR3 sequence: CASSLANGNGYTF. Here the CDR3 DNA reads TGTGCCAGCAGCTTAGCGAACGGGAATGGCTACACCTTC.

This chain joins TRBV5-1 and TRBJ1-2; 9 bases align to TRBD1. Germline V CDR1 and CDR2: SGHRS, YFSETQ. The CDR3 spans 13 residues. V was clipped by 4 bases and J by 6 bases; unmatched bases: 4. CDR3 DNA sequence: TGCGCCAGCAGCGAGGGACAGGGCCATGGCTACACCTTC. Its translation: CASSEGQGHGYTF.

The table lists this clonotype with a few counts. The chain carries TRBV6-5 and TRBJ2-5; 15 nucleotides align to TRBD2. The germline V gene encodes CDR1 MNHEY and CDR2 SVGAGI. V was pared by 5 bases and J by 4 bases, with 5 bases of the junction left unmatched. The CDR3 totals 16 residues. The DNA for the CDR3 is TGTGCCAGCAGTCGGACTAGCGGGGGGGCCCGAGAGACCCAGTACTTC. This encodes CASSRTSGGARETQYF.

The chain joins TRBV12-3 or TRBV12-4 to TRBJ2-7; 7 nucleotides line up with TRBD1. The CDR3 sequence is 14 residues long. V shed 5 bases, J shed 3 bases, and the junction held 7 bases outside the gene matches. CDR3: CASSPTGFGYEQYF. The CDR3 region has the DNA TGTGCCAGCAGTCCGACAGGGTTTGGCTACGAGCAGTACTTC.

The gene calls are TRBV18 and TRBJ1-3, with TRBD1 matching 10 bases. Germline CDR1 is KGHSH and CDR2 is LQKENI. The CDR3 is 15 amino acids. V lost 6 bases to trimming and J lost 4 bases; unmatched junction nucleotides: 6. The CDR3 DNA reads TGTGCCAGCTCTCCCGGGACAGGGGTCGGAAACACCATATATTTT. Protein product: CASSPGTGVGNTIYF.

V is TRBV6-2 or TRBV6-3 and J is TRBJ1-6; 7 bases fit TRBD1. The trim removed 0 bases at V and 7 bases at J, leaving 12 bases unmatched. The CDR3 spans 18 residues. Germline CDR1 and CDR2: MNHEY and SVGEGT. DNA of the CDR3: TGTGCCAGCAGTTACTCGATCCGGGACAGCGTCCAAAATTCACCCCTCCACTTT. Translating gives CASSYSIRDSVQNSPLHF.

This clonotype turned up a few times. This chain uses TRBV4-3 with TRBJ2-7; no firm D call. Germline CDR1 is LGHNA and CDR2 is YSLEER. Trimming left V 0 bases short and J 1 base short, with 10 bases between. This CDR3 contains 15 residues. CDR3 in amino acids: CASSQDPRQSYEQYF. The CDR3 nucleotides are TGCGCCAGCAGCCAAGATCCCCGTCAGTCCTACGAGCAGTACTTC.

The rearrangement joins TRBV5-1 to TRBJ2-3; D possibly corresponds to TRBD2 (6 bases). Trimming removed 0 bases from V and 3 bases from J, with 8 bases in between. Germline-derived CDR1 and CDR2 are SGHRS and YFSETQ. There are 14 residues in the CDR3. CDR3 nucleotide sequence: TGCGCCAGCAGCTTGGTCCGGGGGACAGATACGCAGTATTTT. It codes for CASSLVRGTDTQYF.

V and J are TRBV27 and TRBJ2-4, with D unresolved. V lost 3 bases and J lost 1, with 22 bases in between. The germline CDR1 and CDR2 sequences are MNHEY and SMNVEV (reference sequence). The CDR3 loop spans 19 amino acids. The CDR3 DNA reads as TGTGCCAGCAGTTTGGGGATCGGACCTACCGGCCTTGCCAAAAACATTCAGTACTTC. It encodes CASSLGIGPTGLAKNIQYF.

This clonotype was counted only a few times. The chain joins TRBV5-1 to TRBJ2-3; D might be TRBD1 (6 bases). The CDR3 has 15 amino acids. The germline V and J ends were trimmed by 7 bases and 3 bases, with 18 bases remaining between them. From germline, CDR1 is SGHRS and CDR2 YFSETQ. The CDR3 bases are TGCGCCAGCTCACAGGGAGACGTGGGGACAGATACGCAGTATTTT. This codes for CASSQGDVGTDTQYF.

This clonotype came up many times. The J gene is TRBJ2-5, the V gene TRBV10-3; D may be TRBD1 or TRBD2 (5 bases each). This CDR3 contains 14 residues. Germline lookup yields CDR1 ENHRY and CDR2 SYGVKD. The V end was cut by 8 bases, the J end by 4 bases, with 17 bases between. In DNA form, the CDR3 reads TGTGCCATCGGGGTGACTCCTGGGGGAGAGACCCAGTACTTC. It specifies CAIGVTPGGETQYF.

This chain connects TRBV29-1 to TRBJ2-1; 7 nucleotides align to TRBD2. From germline, CDR1 is SQVTM and CDR2 ANQGSEA. The CDR3 loop spans 13 amino acids. The junction had 7 bases not matched to a gene; V was cut back by 7 bases and J by 4 bases. The CDR3 DNA reads TGCAGCGCCCAGCGGGGTCGGTACAATGAGCAGTTCTTC. Protein sequence: CSAQRGRYNEQFF.

This clonotype was recorded a few times. The CDR3 coding sequence is TGTGCCAGCAGCTTAGGGACGGAGACCTACGAGCAGTACTTC. Protein product: CASSLGTETYEQYF. J is TRBJ2-7 and V is TRBV7-6; no definite D call. Trimming removed 1 base from V and 2 bases from J, with 9 bases in between. The CDR3 consists of 14 residues. Germline V gene sequence: CDR1 SGHVS, CDR2 FNYEAQ.

The table lists this clonotype with a few counts. Here the CDR3 DNA reads TGCGCCAGCAGCACCGGGACTCCCAGAGATACGCAGTATTTT. Its protein is CASSTGTPRDTQYF. V usage is TRBV5-1 and J usage is TRBJ2-3; tentative D call: TRBD2 (6 bases). The V end lost 4 bases, the J end lost 5 bases, and 14 bases lay between the germline ends. In germline, CDR1 is SGHRS, CDR2 YFSETQ. The CDR3 loop spans 14 amino acids. Variable domain in full (rest from reference TRBV5-1 and TRBJ2-3): KAGVTQTPRYLIKTRGQQVTLSCSPISGHRSVSWYQQTPGQGLQFLFEYFSETQRNKGNFPGRFSGRQFSNSRSEMNVSTLELGDSALYLCASSTGTPRDTQYFGPGTRLTVL.

This clonotype was recorded many times. The chain is built from TRBV3-1 and TRBJ2-7; D is unresolved. The CDR3 totals 13 residues. The V gene's germline CDR1 is LGHDT and CDR2 YNNKEL (reference sequence). V gave up 0 bases and J gave up 6 bases, with 9 bases separating them. CDR3 coding DNA: TGTGCCAGCAGCCAAGAACTGTTGTTCGAGCAGTACTTC. Residues: CASSQELLFEQYF.

Only a few counts were recorded for this clonotype. This chain links TRBV12-3 or TRBV12-4 with TRBJ1-1; D unclear. The CDR3 length is 10 residues. The V end was cut by 3 bases, the J end by 7 bases, with 3 bases between. CDR3 residues: CASSLVEAFF. The CDR3 region has the DNA TGTGCCAGCAGTTTGGTTGAAGCTTTCTTT.

The J gene is TRBJ2-5, the V gene TRBV7-2; D perhaps matches TRBD2 (6 bases). The ends were cut back, 9 bases at V and 4 bases at J, with 18 bases in the middle. Germline V gene lookup returns CDR1 SGHTA and CDR2 FQGNSA. The length of the CDR3 is 14 residues. The CDR3 sequence is CASKLRRGRETQYF. The CDR3 DNA sequence: TGTGCCAGTAAGCTCCGGCGGGGTCGAGAGACCCAGTACTTC.

This clonotype was detected many times. V usage is TRBV20-1 and J usage is TRBJ2-5, with D possibly TRBD1 on 5 matching bases. CDR1 DFQATT and CDR2 SNEGSKA come from the germline V gene (reference sequence). This CDR3 is built from 14 residues. With 0 bases removed from V and 9 bases from J, the gap between germline ends came to 17 bases. The CDR3 DNA follows: TGCAGTGCTAGAGATCCCGCAGGGCCTCCCCCCCAGTACTTC. It encodes CSARDPAGPPPQYF.

A few counts support this clonotype. The V and J genes are TRBV12-3 or TRBV12-4 and TRBJ2-3; 7 bases map to TRBD2. V lost 5 bases to trimming and J lost 5 bases; unmatched junction nucleotides: 7. There are 14 residues in the CDR3. The CDR3 region has the DNA TGTGCCAGCAGTCCCCGGGACTATGGAGATACGCAGTATTTT. Translation: CASSPRDYGDTQYF.

The rearrangement joins TRBV7-9 to TRBJ2-4; D gene ambiguous. The CDR3 has 12 amino acids. Looked up from germline, CDR1 is SEHNR and CDR2 is FQNEAQ (reference sequence). V lost 5 bases and J lost 3, with 5 bases in between. For the CDR3, the DNA is TGTGCCAGCAGCGCCGACAAAAACATTCAGTACTTC. This codes for CASSADKNIQYF.

The V gene is TRBV5-1, the J gene TRBJ2-3; D unclear. CDR1 and CDR2 from the germline V gene are SGHRS and YFSETQ. The ends were cut back, 4 bases at V and 7 bases at J, with 16 bases in the middle. The CDR3 extends over 14 amino acids. The CDR3 region is CASSPDSGSNTQYF. CDR3 nucleotides: TGCGCCAGCAGCCCGGATTCGGGTAGCAATACGCAGTATTTT.

The sample holds many counts of this clonotype. The chain combines TRBV18 with TRBJ2-1; D might be TRBD1 (6 bases). The CDR3 consists of 14 residues. Germline V CDR1 and CDR2: KGHSH, LQKENI. The V gene lost 6 bases and the J gene lost 0 bases, with 9 bases spanning the gap. Here the CDR3 reads CASSDSSSYNEQFF. For the CDR3, the DNA is TGTGCCAGCTCGGACAGCAGCTCCTACAATGAGCAGTTCTTC.

The chain employs TRBV7-9 and TRBJ1-6; 7 nucleotides align to TRBD1. Trimming cost V 6 bases and J 7 bases; bases outside gene matches: 9. Germline CDR1 reads SEHNR; CDR2 reads FQNEAQ (reference sequence). This CDR3 region has 15 residues. CDR3 protein: CASSPSGQRNSPLHF. CDR3 in DNA: TGTGCCAGCAGTCCCTCGGGACAGAGAAATTCACCCCTCCACTTT.

J is TRBJ2-6 and V is TRBV2; no clear D. Germline assignment: CDR1 SNHLY and CDR2 FYNNEI. The CDR3 is 15 residues long. Trimming shortened V by 7 bases and J by 0 bases, and 10 bases separated the two germline ends. For the CDR3, the DNA is TGTGCCAGCAAAGACCCGGACTCTGGGGCCAACGTCCTGACTTTC. It specifies CASKDPDSGANVLTF.